This T cell receptor (beta chain) is from a study of hypomethylating agent response in myelodysplastic syndrome (dated by TCRdb to the early 2020s). In the study overall: Patients were treated with the hypomethylating agents azacitidine (about 75% of the 11) or decitabine (3 of 11). Among the myelodysplastic syndrome patients in the cohort, several were male and 2 were female. A mean patient age of roughly 72 +/- 6.3 years was recorded, and a diploid cytogenetic profile was observed most commonly. TET2 mutation was identified most frequently, being present in about 50% of the 11 patients. Complete response or hematologic improvement was achieved by six patients, and roughly 5 patients were classified as non-responders. Complete response or hematologic improvement counted as response, and patients meeting neither criterion were classed as non-responders. Overall study outcomes, separate from this receptor: Richness, rarefaction diversity and clonality did not change significantly after hypomethylating agent treatment, across all patients or within response groups. Possible recognition of novel MDS antigens by the shared GLIPH2 clusters was not confirmed, and experimental validation of that possible recognition is needed. Age matching of healthy control donors to MDS patients was not performed, and the MDS versus healthy comparison could have been impacted by this lack of age matching. Responders more often showed novel clonotypes emerging, while non-responders displayed more contracted clonotypes after treatment. Only 11 patients were analyzed, making the cohort small.

As for this clone: Its antigen specificity is not known. Base quality data are lacking; no much larger clone is found one base away.

Library generation was performed with the immunoSEQ multiplex PCR assay. Survey resolution was used, with two replicates of approximately 200 ng each, totaling roughly 400 ng of DNA per sample. Using multiplex PCR primers aimed at V and J genes, the hsTCRB kit picked up rearranged TCRB sequences in genomic DNA. The first PCR used the QIAGEN Multiplex PCR Kit for 25 to 35 cycles to amplify the CDR3 region. A second PCR of 7 to 8 cycles attached sample barcodes and Illumina adapters to each replicate. A QuantStudio 6 together with the KAPA library quantification kit was used to quantify the pooled libraries. About 14 pM of pooled libraries was sequenced on an Illumina MiSeq using 156-cycle single-end reads plus a 15-cycle index read. On the study's bioinformatics: Of 160,000 or so unique clonotypes, 1.5% to 2% were flagged by VDJdb annotation as previously reported viral-epitope-specific. Raw reads were processed by the immunoSEQ Data Assistant and immunoSEQ Analyzer into normalized, annotated TCRB repertoires. Clonotypes were analyzed with the immunarch R package version 0.6.5 and BioAnalyzer. Richness was estimated after downsampling every repertoire to the clone count of the smallest repertoire. Fisher's exact tests classified clonotypes as expanded, contracted or novel, with novel meaning zero frequency before treatment. GLIPH2 clustered significantly changed CDR3 beta sequences using simulation_depth=1000 and kmer_min_depth=3, excluding CDR3s shorter than five residues. TCRdb carries this immuneACCESS record with in-frame sequences only. Its versions omit some clonotypes, under half of them owing to an unresolved V gene in the studies checked, with the rest unexplained. V and J calls and clone size are as listed in that table; D and trimming were resolved from the DNA. The sample contains 4,500 to 5,500 clones, roughly 90% of them found a single time. Roughly a tenth of the sample is in the top ten clones.

T-cell subsets were not sorted, so the analysis was performed on bulk bone marrow. Bone marrow from roughly ten myelodysplastic syndrome patients, collected before and after hypomethylating agent therapy, underwent immunosequencing of the TCR beta CDR3 regions. To track the repertoire longitudinally, every patient provided one baseline bone marrow along with two to three bone marrows taken at different post-treatment timepoints. Genomic DNA was isolated from whole bone marrow, and DNA quality was assessed with TapeStation, NanoDrop OneC and PicoGreen assays. CDR1 and CDR2 (WSHSY, SAAADI) derive from the germline V gene. V drops 2 bases and J drops 3 bases, leaving 10 bases in between. Including the terminal cysteine and phenylalanine, the CDR3 comprises 14 residues. The retained sequence is limited to the CDR3, 42 bases, with the frame set at the first base.

The chain employs TRBV10-2 and TRBJ1-1; the D gene is perhaps TRBD1, from 6 matching bases. The sample consisted of bone marrow, taken before or after starting hypomethylating agent treatment for myelodysplastic syndrome (not recorded which). This receptor was identified in a human donor with myelodysplastic syndrome. The CDR3 loop reads CASSERYRDTEAFF. The DNA sequence is TGCGCCAGCAGTGAGAGGTACAGGGACACTGAAGCTTTCTTT.